This entry concerns a single T cell receptor (beta chain). V was pared by 6 bases and J by 4 bases, with 9 bases between. CDR3 length: 13 residues. The study amplified TCR beta CDR3 regions using RNA transcripts. First-round RT-PCR with HTBI primers preceded a second-round multiplex PCR. TCRdb itself ran the multiplex PCR reads through MiXCR, one entry per CDR3 protein. The table records over a million distinct CDR3 sequences, less than 45% of them present only once. This sample was taken from a study of Graves' ophthalmopathy and Graves' hyperthyroidism. This sequence joins TRBV12-3 or TRBV12-4 and TRBJ2-2; possibly TRBD1 for D (5 bases). The sample was peripheral blood or thyroid tissue (not recorded which). This receptor was obtained from an adult man with Graves' hyperthyroidism. The CDR3 coding sequence is TGTGCCAGCAGCGACAGAGCCACCGGGGAGCTGTTTTTT. Translating it yields CASSDRATGELFF.